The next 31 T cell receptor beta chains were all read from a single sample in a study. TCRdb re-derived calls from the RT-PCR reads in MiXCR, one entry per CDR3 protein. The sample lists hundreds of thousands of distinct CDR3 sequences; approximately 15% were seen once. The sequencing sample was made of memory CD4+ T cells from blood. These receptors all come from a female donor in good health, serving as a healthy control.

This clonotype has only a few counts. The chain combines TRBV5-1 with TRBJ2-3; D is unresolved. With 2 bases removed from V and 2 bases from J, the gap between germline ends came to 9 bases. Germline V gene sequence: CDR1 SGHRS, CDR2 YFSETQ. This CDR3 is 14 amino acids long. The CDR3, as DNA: TGCGCCAGCAGCTTAGGTAGCAACACAGATACGCAGTATTTT. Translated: CASSLGSNTDTQYF.

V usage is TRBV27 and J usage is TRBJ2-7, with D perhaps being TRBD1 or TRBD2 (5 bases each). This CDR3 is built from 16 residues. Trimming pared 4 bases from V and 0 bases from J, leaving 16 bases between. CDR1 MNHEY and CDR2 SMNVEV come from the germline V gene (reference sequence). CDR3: CASSWKGPRYSYEQYF. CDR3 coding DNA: TGTGCCAGCAGTTGGAAGGGACCGAGGTACTCCTACGAGCAGTACTTC.

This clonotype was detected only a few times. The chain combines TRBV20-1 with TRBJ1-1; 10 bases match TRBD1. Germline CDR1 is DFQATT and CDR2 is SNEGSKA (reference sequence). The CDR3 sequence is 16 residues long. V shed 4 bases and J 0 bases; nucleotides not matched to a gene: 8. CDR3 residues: CSAKRQGAGMNTEAFF. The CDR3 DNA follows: TGCAGTGCTAAGCGACAGGGGGCCGGCATGAACACTGAAGCTTTCTTT.

CDR3 loop: CASSGEGRQMGTEAFF. The CDR3 DNA reads TGCGCCAGCAGCGGCGAGGGACGCCAAATGGGGACTGAAGCTTTCTTT. V is TRBV5-1 and J is TRBJ1-1, with D tentatively TRBD1 (5 bases). The V and J ends lost 4 bases and 5 bases respectively, with 21 bases between them. This CDR3 has 16 residues. Germline CDR1 SGHRS, CDR2 YFSETQ.

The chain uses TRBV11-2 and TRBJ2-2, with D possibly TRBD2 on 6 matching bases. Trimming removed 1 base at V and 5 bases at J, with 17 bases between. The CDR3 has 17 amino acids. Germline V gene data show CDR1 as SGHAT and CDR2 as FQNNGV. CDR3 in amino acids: CASSLVPGLRITGELFF. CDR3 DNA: TGTGCCAGCAGCTTAGTTCCGGGACTCCGTATAACCGGGGAGCTGTTTTTT.

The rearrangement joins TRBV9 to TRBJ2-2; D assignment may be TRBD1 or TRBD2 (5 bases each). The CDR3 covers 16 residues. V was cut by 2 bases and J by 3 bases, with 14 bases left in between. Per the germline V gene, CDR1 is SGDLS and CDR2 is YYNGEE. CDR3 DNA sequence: TGTGCCAGCAGCGTTTCCGGGACGGTACACACCGGGGAGCTGTTTTTT. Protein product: CASSVSGTVHTGELFF. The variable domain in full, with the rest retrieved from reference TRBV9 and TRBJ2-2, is DSGVTQTPKHLITATGQRVTLRCSPRSGDLSVYWYQQSLDQGLQFLIQYYNGEERAKGNILERFSAQQFPDLHSELNLSSLELGDSALYFCASSVSGTVHTGELFFGEGSRLTVL.

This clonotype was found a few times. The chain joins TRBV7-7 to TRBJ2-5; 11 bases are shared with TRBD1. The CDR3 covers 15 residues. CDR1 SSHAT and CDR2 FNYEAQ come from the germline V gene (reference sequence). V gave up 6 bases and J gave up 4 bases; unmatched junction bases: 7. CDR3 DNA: TGTGCCAGCAGTCGGACAGGGGGCGGGGGAGAGACCCAGTACTTC. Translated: CASSRTGGGGETQYF.

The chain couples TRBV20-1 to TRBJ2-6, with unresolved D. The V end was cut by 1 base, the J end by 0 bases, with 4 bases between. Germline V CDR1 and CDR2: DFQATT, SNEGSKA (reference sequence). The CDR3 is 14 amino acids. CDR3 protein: CSARAASGANVLTF. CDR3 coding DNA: TGCAGTGCTAGAGCGGCCTCTGGGGCCAACGTCCTGACTTTC.

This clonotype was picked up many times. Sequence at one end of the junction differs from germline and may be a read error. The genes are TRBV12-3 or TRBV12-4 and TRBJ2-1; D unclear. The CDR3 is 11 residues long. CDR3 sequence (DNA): TGTGCCAGCAGCTCGCAACTGGGGTGGGTCTTC. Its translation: CASSSQLGWVF.

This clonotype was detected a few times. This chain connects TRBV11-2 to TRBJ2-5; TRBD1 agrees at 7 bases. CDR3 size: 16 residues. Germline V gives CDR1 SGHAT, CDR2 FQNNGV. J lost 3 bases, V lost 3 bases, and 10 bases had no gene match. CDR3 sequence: CASSLGGTDNKETQYF. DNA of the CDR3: TGTGCCAGCAGCTTGGGTGGGACAGATAACAAAGAGACCCAGTACTTC.

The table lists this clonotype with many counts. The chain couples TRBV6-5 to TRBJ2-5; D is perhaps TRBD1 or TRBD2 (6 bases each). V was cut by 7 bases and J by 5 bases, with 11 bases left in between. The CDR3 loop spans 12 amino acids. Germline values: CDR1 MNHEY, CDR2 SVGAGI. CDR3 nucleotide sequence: TGTGCCAGCACCCGAGGGGGGGAGACCCAGTACTTC. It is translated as CASTRGGETQYF.

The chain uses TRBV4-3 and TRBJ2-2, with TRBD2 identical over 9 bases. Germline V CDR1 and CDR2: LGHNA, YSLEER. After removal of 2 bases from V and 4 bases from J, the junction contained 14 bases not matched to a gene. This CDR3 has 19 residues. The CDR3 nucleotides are TGCGCCAGCAGCCAAAAGGGGGGCGGTGCGGGAGGGGGCACCGGGGAGCTGTTTTTT. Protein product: CASSQKGGGAGGGTGELFF.

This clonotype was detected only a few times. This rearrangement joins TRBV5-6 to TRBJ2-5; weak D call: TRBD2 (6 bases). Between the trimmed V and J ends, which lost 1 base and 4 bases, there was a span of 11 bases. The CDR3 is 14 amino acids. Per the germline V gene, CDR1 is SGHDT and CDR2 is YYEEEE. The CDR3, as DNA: TGTGCCAGCAGCTTGTCGGGGGTTTCAGAGACCCAGTACTTC. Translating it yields CASSLSGVSETQYF.

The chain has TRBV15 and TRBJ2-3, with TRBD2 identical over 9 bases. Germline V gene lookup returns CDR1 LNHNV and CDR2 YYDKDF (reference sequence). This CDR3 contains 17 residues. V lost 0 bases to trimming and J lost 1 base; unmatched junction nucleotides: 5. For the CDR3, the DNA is TGTGCCACCAGCAGAGATGTTAGCGGGAGAGGCACAGATACGCAGTATTTT. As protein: CATSRDVSGRGTDTQYF.

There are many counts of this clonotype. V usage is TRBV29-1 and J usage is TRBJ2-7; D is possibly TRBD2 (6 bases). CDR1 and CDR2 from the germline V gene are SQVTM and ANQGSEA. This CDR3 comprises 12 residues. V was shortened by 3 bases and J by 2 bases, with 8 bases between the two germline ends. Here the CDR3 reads CSVEGLTYEQYF. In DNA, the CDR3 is TGCAGCGTTGAGGGACTGACCTACGAGCAGTACTTC.

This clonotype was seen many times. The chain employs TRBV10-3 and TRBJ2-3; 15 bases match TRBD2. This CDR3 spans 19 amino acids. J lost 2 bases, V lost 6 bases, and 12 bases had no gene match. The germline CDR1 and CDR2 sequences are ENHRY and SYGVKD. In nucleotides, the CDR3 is TGTGCCATCAGATCTGGACTAGCGGGAGGGCCGGTTGCCACAGATACGCAGTATTTT. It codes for CAIRSGLAGGPVATDTQYF.

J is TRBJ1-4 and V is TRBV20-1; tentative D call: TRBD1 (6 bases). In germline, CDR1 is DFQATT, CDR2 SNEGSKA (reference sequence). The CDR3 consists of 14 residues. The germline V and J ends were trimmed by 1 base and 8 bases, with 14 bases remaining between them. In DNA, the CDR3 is TGCAGTGCTAGAGCAGGGGCAGGTGGGGAAAAACTGTTTTTT. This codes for CSARAGAGGEKLFF.

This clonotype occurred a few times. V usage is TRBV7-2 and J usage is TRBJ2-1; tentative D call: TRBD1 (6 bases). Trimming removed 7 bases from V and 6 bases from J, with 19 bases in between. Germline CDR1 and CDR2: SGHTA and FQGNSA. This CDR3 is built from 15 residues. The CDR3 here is CASTTTGASGNEQFF. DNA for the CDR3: TGTGCCAGCACTACGACAGGAGCATCCGGCAATGAGCAGTTCTTC.

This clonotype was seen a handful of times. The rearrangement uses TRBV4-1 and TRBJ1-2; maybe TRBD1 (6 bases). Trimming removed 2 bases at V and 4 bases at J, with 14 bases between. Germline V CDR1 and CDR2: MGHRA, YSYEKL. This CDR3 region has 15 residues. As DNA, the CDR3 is TGCGCCAGCAGCCAACCGGGGGCCGGGATCTATGGCTACACCTTC. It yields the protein CASSQPGAGIYGYTF.

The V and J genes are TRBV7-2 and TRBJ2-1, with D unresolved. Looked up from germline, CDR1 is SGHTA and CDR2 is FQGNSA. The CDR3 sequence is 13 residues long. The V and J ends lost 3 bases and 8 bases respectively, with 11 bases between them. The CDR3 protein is CASSFGIGYEQFF. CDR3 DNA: TGTGCCAGCAGCTTTGGTATTGGCTATGAGCAGTTCTTC.

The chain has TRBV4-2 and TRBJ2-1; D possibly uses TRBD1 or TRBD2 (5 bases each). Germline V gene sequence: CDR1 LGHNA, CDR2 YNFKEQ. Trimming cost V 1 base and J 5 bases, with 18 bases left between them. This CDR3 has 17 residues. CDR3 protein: CASSQAGRGGPNNEQFF. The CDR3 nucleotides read TGTGCCAGCAGCCAAGCGGGACGGGGCGGGCCAAACAATGAGCAGTTCTTC.

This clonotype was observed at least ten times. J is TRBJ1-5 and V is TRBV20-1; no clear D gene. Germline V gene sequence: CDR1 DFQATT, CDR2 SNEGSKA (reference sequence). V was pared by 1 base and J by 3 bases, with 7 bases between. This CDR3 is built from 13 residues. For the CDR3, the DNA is TGCAGTGCTAGAGCCGCTACCAATCAGCCCCAGCATTTT. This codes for CSARAATNQPQHF.

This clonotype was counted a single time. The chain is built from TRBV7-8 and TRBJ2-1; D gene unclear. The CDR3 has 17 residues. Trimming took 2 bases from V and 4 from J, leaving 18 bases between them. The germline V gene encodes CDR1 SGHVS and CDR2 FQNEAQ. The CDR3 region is CASSLTFRSREYNEQFF. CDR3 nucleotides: TGTGCCAGCAGCTTAACGTTCCGGTCCCGCGAATACAATGAGCAGTTCTTC.

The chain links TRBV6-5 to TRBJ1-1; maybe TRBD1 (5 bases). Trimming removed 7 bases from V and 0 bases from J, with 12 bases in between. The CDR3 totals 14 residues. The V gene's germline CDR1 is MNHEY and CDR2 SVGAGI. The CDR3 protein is CASKGANMNTEAFF. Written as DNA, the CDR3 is TGTGCCAGCAAAGGGGCGAATATGAACACTGAAGCTTTCTTT.

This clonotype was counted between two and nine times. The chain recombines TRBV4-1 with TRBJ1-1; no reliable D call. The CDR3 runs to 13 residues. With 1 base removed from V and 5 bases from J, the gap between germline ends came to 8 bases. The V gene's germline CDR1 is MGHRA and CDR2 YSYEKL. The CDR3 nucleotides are TGCGCCAGCAGCCAAGCCGCGGGGACTGAAGCTTTCTTT. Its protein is CASSQAAGTEAFF.

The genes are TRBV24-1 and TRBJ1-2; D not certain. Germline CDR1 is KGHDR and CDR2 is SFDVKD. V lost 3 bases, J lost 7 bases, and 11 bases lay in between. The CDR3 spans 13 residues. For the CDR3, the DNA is TGTGCCACCAGTGATCCGGGGAAGGCTGGCTACACCTTC. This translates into CATSDPGKAGYTF.

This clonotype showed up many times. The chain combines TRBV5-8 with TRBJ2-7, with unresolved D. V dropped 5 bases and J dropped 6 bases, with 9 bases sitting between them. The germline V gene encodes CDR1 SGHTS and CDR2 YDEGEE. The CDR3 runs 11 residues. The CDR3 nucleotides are TGTGCCAGCAGAGCTACACTCGAGCAGTACTTC. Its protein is CASRATLEQYF.

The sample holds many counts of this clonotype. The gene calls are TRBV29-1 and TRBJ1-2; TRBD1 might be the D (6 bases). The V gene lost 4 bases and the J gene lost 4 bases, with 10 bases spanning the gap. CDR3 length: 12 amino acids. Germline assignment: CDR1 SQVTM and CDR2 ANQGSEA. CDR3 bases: TGCAGCGTTGTCTGGGGGGCCTATGGCTACACCTTC. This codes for CSVVWGAYGYTF. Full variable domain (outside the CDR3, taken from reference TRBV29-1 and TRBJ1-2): SAVISQKPSRDICQRGTSLTIQCQVDSQVTMMFWYRQQPGQSLTLIATANQGSEATYESGFVIDKFPISRPNLTFSTLTVSNMSPEDSSIYLCSVVWGAYGYTFGSGTRLTVV.

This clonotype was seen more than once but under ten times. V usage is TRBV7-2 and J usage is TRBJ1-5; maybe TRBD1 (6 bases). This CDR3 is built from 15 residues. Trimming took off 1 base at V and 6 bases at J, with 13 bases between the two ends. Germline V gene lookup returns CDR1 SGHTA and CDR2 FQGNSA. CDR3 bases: TGTGCCAGCAGCTTAGTATCCGGGGGCGTTCAGCCCCAGCATTTT. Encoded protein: CASSLVSGGVQPQHF.

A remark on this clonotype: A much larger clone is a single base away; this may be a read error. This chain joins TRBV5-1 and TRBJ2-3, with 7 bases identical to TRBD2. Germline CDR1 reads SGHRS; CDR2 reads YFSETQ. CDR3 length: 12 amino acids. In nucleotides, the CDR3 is TGCACCAGCACTCGGGAGGCAGATACGCAGTATTTT. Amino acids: CTSTREADTQYF.

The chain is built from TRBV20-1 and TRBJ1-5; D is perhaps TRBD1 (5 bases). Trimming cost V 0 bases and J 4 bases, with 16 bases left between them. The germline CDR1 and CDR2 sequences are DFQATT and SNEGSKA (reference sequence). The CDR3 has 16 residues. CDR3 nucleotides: TGCAGTGCTAGAGATTCGGGGCCGAGTTCTAATCAGCCCCAGCATTTT. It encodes CSARDSGPSSNQPQHF.